The 27 T cell receptor beta chains reported below all come from one sample, sequenced in a study of blood T cell repertoires in COVID-19. The assay was immunoSEQ multiplex PCR, and TCRdb's table has in-frame clones only and misses some. The sample lists tens of thousands of clones, roughly 91% seen once, with 6.5% to 8% in the top ten. The sequenced material came from peripheral blood. Every receptor here comes from a man aged 40-49 years with COVID-19, enrolled during active disease.

This chain joins TRBV11-1 and TRBJ1-1; 7 positions agree with TRBD1. The V gene's germline CDR1 is SGHAT and CDR2 FQDESV (reference sequence). This CDR3 region has 15 residues. Trimming removed 5 bases from V and 4 bases from J; junction bases left unmatched: 10. CDR3 amino acids: CASSREGQWGTEAFF. CDR3 coding DNA: TGTGCCAGCAGCAGAGAGGGACAGTGGGGCACTGAAGCTTTCTTT.

V is TRBV6-6 and J is TRBJ1-2, with 7 bases identical to TRBD1. This CDR3 has 15 residues. V was clipped by 2 bases and J by 8 bases; unmatched bases: 11. CDR1 is MNHNY, CDR2 SVGAGI, per germline (reference sequence). The chain's CDR3 is CASSYQERGQEGYTF. The CDR3 coding sequence is TGTGCCAGCAGTTACCAAGAGAGGGGGCAGGAGGGCTACACCTTC.

V gene TRBV20-1 combines with J gene TRBJ2-2, with D possibly TRBD1 on 6 matching bases. The germline V gene has CDR1 DFQATT and CDR2 SNEGSKA (reference sequence). The CDR3 consists of 15 residues. The V gene lost 3 bases and the J gene lost 1 base, with 12 bases spanning the gap. The CDR3 bases are TGCAGTGCTAGTAACAGGGTTGGGAACACCGGGGAGCTGTTTTTT. Its translation: CSASNRVGNTGELFF.

This chain joins TRBV2 and TRBJ1-3; possibly TRBD1 for D (6 bases). The germline V gene has CDR1 SNHLY and CDR2 FYNNEI. The CDR3 length is 14 residues. The germline V and J ends were trimmed by 6 bases and 3 bases, with 12 bases remaining between them. DNA for the CDR3: TGTGCCAGCAGACCAGGGGAAGGTGGAAACACCATATATTTT. Its protein product is CASRPGEGGNTIYF.

This clone has just one count. V and J are TRBV6-5 and TRBJ2-1; TRBD2 matches 9 bases. J lost 7 bases, V lost 6 bases, and 10 bases had no gene match. Looked up from germline, CDR1 is MNHEY and CDR2 is SVGAGI. There are 15 residues in the CDR3. The CDR3 DNA sequence: TGTGCCAGCAGGGCCCCGCGGGGGGGCTTAAATGAGCAGTTCTTC. Translation gives CASRAPRGGLNEQFF.

The V call is TRBV9, the J call TRBJ1-6, with D hard to call. The germline CDR1 and CDR2 sequences are SGDLS and YYNGEE. Deletions cut 3 bases from V and 1 base from J, with 8 bases between. There are 15 residues in the CDR3. The CDR3 here is CASSGRGSYNSPLHF. The CDR3 region has the DNA TGTGCCAGCAGCGGGAGAGGGTCCTATAATTCACCCCTCCACTTT. The entire variable domain, with the rest obtained from reference TRBV9 and TRBJ1-6, is as follows: DSGVTQTPKHLITATGQRVTLRCSPRSGDLSVYWYQQSLDQGLQFLIQYYNGEERAKGNILERFSAQQFPDLHSELNLSSLELGDSALYFCASSGRGSYNSPLHFGNGTRLTVT.

The rearrangement uses TRBV11-2 and TRBJ1-1; D is ambiguous. CDR3 size: 15 residues. The V end lost 0 bases, the J end lost 8 bases, and 16 bases lay between the germline ends. The germline V gene encodes CDR1 SGHAT and CDR2 FQNNGV. This chain's CDR3 is CASSLDLVDMREAFF. The CDR3 DNA sequence: TGTGCCAGCAGCTTAGATTTAGTAGACATGAGAGAAGCTTTCTTT.

The table lists this clone with a count of one. The rearrangement uses TRBV6-1 and TRBJ2-3; tentatively, D is TRBD2 (5 bases). Germline V gene sequence: CDR1 MNHNS, CDR2 SASEGT. The CDR3 is made up of 13 amino acids. The V end was cut by 1 base, the J end by 10 bases, with 12 bases between. The chain's CDR3 is CASSEDGTGAQYF. CDR3 DNA: TGTGCCAGCAGTGAAGATGGTACCGGGGCGCAGTATTTT.

The chain joins TRBV7-2 to TRBJ1-1; TRBD1 matches 8 bases. J gave up 5 bases and V 3 bases, and 2 bases lay outside the gene matches. This CDR3 spans 13 amino acids. In germline, CDR1 is SGHTA, CDR2 FQGNSA. CDR3 amino acids: CASSFTGGTEAFF. The CDR3 DNA follows: TGTGCCAGCAGCTTTACAGGGGGTACTGAAGCTTTCTTT.

The chain employs TRBV6-5 and TRBJ1-1, with D perhaps matching TRBD1 (6 bases). The length of the CDR3 is 13 residues. V was cut by 7 bases and J by 1 base, with 10 bases left in between. CDR1 is MNHEY and CDR2 is SVGAGI in the germline V gene. CDR3 loop: CASTEGQNTEAFF. DNA of the CDR3: TGTGCCAGCACCGAGGGACAGAACACTGAAGCTTTCTTT.

A note on this clone: The germline gene is not matched at one end of the junction; a read error may be the cause. The V gene is TRBV6-1, the J gene TRBJ2-5; no reliable D call. Germline CDR1 is MNHNS and CDR2 is SASEGT. The CDR3 has 14 residues. DNA of the CDR3: TGTGCCAGCCGTGAGTGGCAGTACCAAGAGACCCAGTACTTC. Its protein is CASREWQYQETQYF.

The V call is TRBV9, the J call TRBJ2-3, with D possibly TRBD1 on 6 matching bases. The V end was cut by 3 bases, the J end by 6 bases, with 11 bases between. Germline V gene lookup returns CDR1 SGDLS and CDR2 YYNGEE. The CDR3 sequence is 13 residues long. CDR3 coding DNA: TGTGCCAGCAGCGGCAGGGGTCAGGATACGCAGTATTTT. Residues: CASSGRGQDTQYF. The full variable domain, rest sourced from reference TRBV9 and TRBJ2-3, is DSGVTQTPKHLITATGQRVTLRCSPRSGDLSVYWYQQSLDQGLQFLIQYYNGEERAKGNILERFSAQQFPDLHSELNLSSLELGDSALYFCASSGRGQDTQYFGPGTRLTVL.

The rearrangement links TRBV10-3 to TRBJ1-4; perhaps TRBD1 as D (5 bases). The V and J ends lost 2 bases and 12 bases respectively, with 7 bases between them. The CDR3 extends over 11 amino acids. Germline lookup yields CDR1 ENHRY and CDR2 SYGVKD. CDR3 in DNA: TGTGCCATCAGTGAGGCGGGGGAACTGTTTTTT. This gives the protein CAISEAGELFF.

The chain uses TRBV19 and TRBJ2-3; 8 nucleotides agree with TRBD2. The germline CDR1 and CDR2 sequences are LNHDA and SQIVND (reference sequence). The CDR3 has 17 amino acids. V trimming: 5 bases; J trimming: 2 bases; junction bases outside the gene matches: 12. CDR3 residues: CASSSTIAGPSTDTQYF. The CDR3 DNA follows: TGTGCCAGTAGTTCCACAATAGCGGGGCCCTCCACAGATACGCAGTATTTT.

The rearrangement uses TRBV19 and TRBJ2-1; 10 positions match TRBD2. This CDR3 is built from 15 residues. V gave up 8 bases and J gave up 6 bases; unmatched junction bases: 10. Germline V gene sequence: CDR1 LNHDA, CDR2 SQIVND (reference sequence). The CDR3 spells CASAMSGGALNEQFF. The DNA for the CDR3 is TGTGCCAGTGCGATGAGCGGGGGGGCCCTCAATGAGCAGTTCTTC.

V usage is TRBV19 and J usage is TRBJ1-5; no reliable D call. V was clipped by 0 bases and J by 5 bases, with 5 bases between them. The CDR3 runs 13 residues. CDR1 and CDR2 from the germline V gene are LNHDA and SQIVND (reference sequence). CDR3 residues: CASSIDLDQPQHF. As DNA, the CDR3 is TGTGCCAGTAGTATAGATCTCGATCAGCCCCAGCATTTT.

The chain links TRBV19 to TRBJ2-2; TRBD1 aligns across 8 bases. The germline gives CDR1 LNHDA, CDR2 SQIVND (reference sequence). The CDR3 covers 16 residues. After removal of 6 bases from V and 4 bases from J, the junction contained 10 bases not matched to a gene. CDR3 DNA sequence: TGTGCCAGTAGGCGGACACAGGGGGTAGGCACCGGGGAGCTGTTTTTT. It yields the protein CASRRTQGVGTGELFF.

The genes are TRBV5-1 and TRBJ2-3, with 8 bases identical to TRBD1. Germline CDR1 is SGHRS and CDR2 is YFSETQ. CDR3 length: 13 residues. With V trimmed by 4 bases and J by 4 bases, 2 bases remained unmatched. CDR3: CASSEQGADTQYF. CDR3 sequence (DNA): TGCGCCAGCAGCGAACAGGGGGCAGATACGCAGTATTTT.

The rearrangement uses TRBV30 and TRBJ2-3; perhaps TRBD1 as D (6 bases). CDR1 GTSNPN and CDR2 SVGIG come from the germline V gene (reference sequence). The CDR3 is made up of 11 amino acids. The V and J ends lost 5 bases and 8 bases respectively, with 11 bases between them. Here the CDR3 DNA reads TGTGCCTGGGGGGGCCTTGGTACGCAGTATTTT. It translates to CAWGGLGTQYF.

The chain is built from TRBV27 and TRBJ2-1; TRBD2 agrees at 10 bases. Germline values: CDR1 MNHEY, CDR2 SMNVEV (reference sequence). The V segment lost 7 bases and the J segment 11 bases; nucleotides outside the gene matches: 14. This CDR3 is built from 15 residues. CDR3 residues: CASIPSSGGWGKQFF. The CDR3 nucleotides are TGTGCCAGCATCCCCTCTAGCGGGGGATGGGGTAAGCAGTTCTTC.

The chain joins TRBV10-2 to TRBJ1-1; D perhaps matches TRBD1 (6 bases). CDR1 is WSHSY, CDR2 SAAADI, per germline. V shed 10 bases and J shed 1 base, with 13 bases lying between them. The CDR3 has 13 amino acids. The CDR3 reads CATSPTGNTEAFF. The DNA of the CDR3 is TGCGCCACCAGCCCGACAGGGAACACTGAAGCTTTCTTT.

This chain joins TRBV19 and TRBJ1-5; D is perhaps TRBD1 (6 bases). Germline assignment: CDR1 LNHDA and CDR2 SQIVND (reference sequence). The CDR3 is made up of 17 amino acids. V was trimmed by 3 bases and J by 4 bases, leaving 19 bases between them. The CDR3 nucleotides are TGTGCCAGTAGTATGCTCGGGACATTTAGTGGGAATCAGCCCCAGCATTTT. It translates to CASSMLGTFSGNQPQHF. Looking up the rest from reference TRBV19 and TRBJ1-5 gives the full variable domain: DGGITQSPKYLFRKEGQNVTLSCEQNLNHDAMYWYRQDPGQGLRLIYYSQIVNDFQKGDIAEGYSVSREKKESFPLTVTSAQKNPTAFYLCASSMLGTFSGNQPQHFGDGTRLSIL.

For the CDR3, the DNA is TGTGCCAGCAGCTCCCGGAGCAGGGAAAGCACAGATACGCAGTATTTT. Translated, it gives CASSSRSRESTDTQYF. The chain uses TRBV9 and TRBJ2-3, with D possibly matching TRBD1 (5 bases). The CDR3 has 16 residues. Between the trimmed V and J ends, which lost 4 bases and 0 bases, there was a span of 15 bases. Germline V gives CDR1 SGDLS, CDR2 YYNGEE.

This clone was counted a single time. The chain uses TRBV6-5 and TRBJ1-1, with TRBD1 matching 7 bases. Germline V gene lookup returns CDR1 MNHEY and CDR2 SVGAGI. V lost 6 bases and J lost 2; bases outside the gene matches: 6. The length of the CDR3 is 14 residues. In nucleotides, the CDR3 is TGTGCCAGCAGCTCCGGGACAGAAAACACTGAAGCTTTCTTT. Translated: CASSSGTENTEAFF.

The chain has TRBV28 and TRBJ1-2; possible D gene TRBD1, 5 bases. There are 18 residues in the CDR3. Between the trimmed V and J ends, which lost 2 bases and 0 bases, there was a span of 19 bases. CDR1 is MDHEN and CDR2 is SYDVKM in the germline V gene. CDR3 residues: CASSLRGGRFRSNYGYTF. DNA for the CDR3: TGTGCCAGCAGTTTAAGGGGAGGAAGGTTTCGTTCTAACTATGGCTACACCTTC.

The V gene is TRBV7-2, the J gene TRBJ1-2, with TRBD1 as a possible D gene (5 bases). V gave up 5 bases and J gave up 7 bases, with 17 bases separating them. There are 14 residues in the CDR3. Per the germline V gene, CDR1 is SGHTA and CDR2 is FQGNSA. CDR3 residues: CASSPHGAGAGYTF. The CDR3 DNA is TGTGCCAGCAGCCCCCACGGCGCTGGGGCTGGCTACACCTTC.

This chain uses TRBV6-5 with TRBJ2-4; D may be TRBD2 (5 bases). Trimming left V 6 bases short and J 1 base short, with 13 bases between. The germline V gene has CDR1 MNHEY and CDR2 SVGAGI. The CDR3 contains 15 residues. The CDR3 nucleotides read TGTGCCAGCAGGCACGGAGGCTCTGCCAAAAACATTCAGTACTTC. As protein: CASRHGGSAKNIQYF.